This TCR beta chain was documented in a study of T cell changes during pregnancy in multiple sclerosis. The germline gives CDR1 MNHEY, CDR2 SMNVEV (reference sequence). V lost 4 bases and J lost 1; bases outside the gene matches: 4. The CDR3 runs to 17 residues. The repertoire was sequenced with immunoSEQ multiplex PCR; TCRdb's copy has only in-frame clones and lacks some. The table includes 30,000 to 45,000 clones, 88% detected once. V usage is TRBV27 and J usage is TRBJ2-3; 14 bases match TRBD2. Sequenced here: CD4+ T cells from peripheral blood mononuclear cells, sampled in the first trimester of pregnancy. The TCR originated in a female donor with multiple sclerosis, enrolled in a pregnancy study. CDR3 amino acids: CASSSPGLAGGTDTQYF. Here the CDR3 DNA reads TGTGCCAGCAGTTCGCCGGGACTAGCGGGGGGCACAGATACGCAGTATTTT.